The rows below give T cell receptor beta chains drawn from one sample of a study of cytomegalovirus exposure and HLA in healthy donors. Assay used: immunoSEQ multiplex PCR; TCRdb lists only in-frame clones, some missing. The table has about 140,000 clones, 75% to 80% seen once. The sequencing sample was made of PBMCs. The source of these receptors is a woman aged 30 to 39 in good health and CMV-seronegative. CDR3s include the opening cysteine and the closing phenylalanine or tryptophan. D genes are given only for firm matches. Size is omitted from some rows. Given values are once, few, many or a class for expanded clones.

CDR3 protein	CDR3 DNA	V gene	J gene	clone size	D gene
CASSQTGKVHEQYF	TGTGCCAGCAGCCAAACAGGGAAAGTCCACGAGCAGTACTTC	TRBV5-6	TRBJ2-7	-	-
CASKGDLAGGPDTQYF	TGTGCCAGCAAAGGTGACCTGGCGGGGGGCCCAGATACGCAGTATTTT	TRBV2	TRBJ2-3	-	TRBD2
CASSLAGQGNYEQYF	TGCGCCAGCAGCTTGGCCGGACAGGGGAACTACGAGCAGTACTTC	TRBV5-1	TRBJ2-7	-	TRBD1
CSVKTSFSGNTIYF	TGCAGCGTGAAGACTTCTTTCTCTGGAAACACCATATATTTT	TRBV29-1	TRBJ1-3	few	-
CASSVVGGDSYNEQFF	TGTGCCAGCAGCGTAGTGGGCGGGGACTCCTACAATGAGCAGTTCTTC	TRBV9	TRBJ2-1	-	-
CASSYSVGSTEAFF	TGTGCCAGCAGTTACTCTGTGGGGAGCACTGAAGCTTTCTTT	TRBV6-5	TRBJ1-1	-	-
CASSVSGVRQETQYF	TGTGCCAGCAGCGTTAGCGGGGTCCGCCAAGAGACCCAGTACTTC	TRBV9	TRBJ2-5	-	TRBD2
CASSSHQGGQGLTEAFF	TGTGCCAGCAGTTCGCACCAGGGGGGACAGGGCCTTACTGAAGCTTTCTTT	TRBV27	TRBJ1-1	-	TRBD1
CAISELRGGGTNEQFF	TGTGCCATCAGTGAGCTCCGGGGGGGCGGAACGAATGAGCAGTTCTTC	TRBV10-3	TRBJ2-1	-	TRBD2
CASRYDRGPYEQYF	TGCGCCAGCAGATATGACAGGGGCCCCTACGAGCAGTACTTC	TRBV5-1	TRBJ2-7	-	TRBD1
CAWSVQGTGNQPQHF	TGTGCCTGGAGTGTACAAGGGACAGGGAATCAGCCCCAGCATTTT	TRBV30	TRBJ1-5	-	TRBD1
CASSRDRAAGGYTF	TGTGCCAGCAGCCGGGACAGGGCGGCTGGGGGCTACACCTTC	TRBV7-9	TRBJ1-2	-	TRBD1
CASSLAGQGPLNNSPLHF	TGTGCCAGCAGTTTAGCGGGACAGGGGCCGTTGAATAATTCACCCCTCCACTTT	TRBV27	TRBJ1-6	few	TRBD1
CSVEDRRGQETSGNTIYF	TGCAGCGTTGAAGACAGGCGGGGACAGGAAACCTCTGGAAACACCATATATTTT	TRBV29-1	TRBJ1-3	-	TRBD1
CASILTGVQTEAFF	TGTGCCAGTATCCTGACAGGCGTACAGACTGAAGCTTTCTTT	TRBV19	TRBJ1-1	-	-
CASKVRGGSTDTQYF	TGTGCCAGCAAGGTCAGGGGCGGAAGCACAGATACGCAGTATTTT	TRBV5-8	TRBJ2-3	-	-
CASRSEPGQGTYGYTF	TGCGCCAGCAGATCGGAGCCGGGACAGGGGACCTATGGCTACACCTTC	TRBV4-1	TRBJ1-2	once	TRBD1
CASSYAGTGVYEQYF	TGTGCCAGCAGTTACGCGGGGACAGGGGTGTACGAGCAGTACTTC	TRBV6-5	TRBJ2-7	-	TRBD1